The source of this T cell receptor beta chain is a study of pediatric ulcerative colitis. Turning to this clone: Its antigen remains unidentified.

Rectal tissue came from one to two pinch biopsies taken at colonoscopy. Study-level points and caveats: Blood-rectal clonal overlap within each person was significantly higher in ulcerative colitis patients than controls. Substantially fewer templates came from two patients' blood samples.

Sequencing was at survey level. TCRdb's copy holds only in-frame clones and misses some; the assay was immunoSEQ multiplex PCR. Of 40,000 to 60,000 clones listed, around 79% are singletons. V was trimmed by 8 bases and J by 6 bases, leaving 14 bases between them. Germline-derived CDR1 and CDR2 are MDHEN and SYDVKM. This CDR3 is 12 amino acids long. This TCR derives from a girl aged 10 to 17 with moderate ulcerative colitis. This sequence joins TRBV28 and TRBJ2-7; D gene unclear. The sequenced material came from gut tissue. The CDR3 sequence is CASGPNRGEQYF. The CDR3 DNA is TGTGCCAGCGGGCCGAATCGAGGCGAGCAGTACTTC.